Below are 18 T cell receptor beta chains sequenced from a single sample in a study of blood T cell repertoires in COVID-19. Sequenced by immunoSEQ multiplex PCR; TCRdb stores in-frame clones only, minus some. This table has 150,000 to 200,000 clones, roughly 82% appearing once. Sequencing input: PBMCs or T cells enriched from blood (not recorded which). The receptors derive from a woman aged 55-75 years with acute COVID-19.

This clone was detected once. This chain uses TRBV9 with TRBJ2-1, with D possibly matching TRBD2 (6 bases). Germline-derived CDR1 and CDR2 are SGDLS and YYNGEE. The CDR3 runs 15 residues. The V gene lost 3 bases and the J gene lost 8 bases, with 18 bases spanning the gap. The DNA of the CDR3 is TGTGCCAGCAGCGATTTAGGGACTGGGGCCCATGAGCAGTTCTTC. Translated, it gives CASSDLGTGAHEQFF. Drawing the rest from reference TRBV9 and TRBJ2-1, the complete variable domain is DSGVTQTPKHLITATGQRVTLRCSPRSGDLSVYWYQQSLDQGLQFLIQYYNGEERAKGNILERFSAQQFPDLHSELNLSSLELGDSALYFCASSDLGTGAHEQFFGPGTRLTVL.

V usage is TRBV5-6 and J usage is TRBJ2-5; D gene ambiguous. Trimming cost V 4 bases and J 4 bases, with 5 bases left between them. Germline loops: CDR1 SGHDT, CDR2 YYEEEE. The CDR3 is made up of 11 amino acids. The DNA for the CDR3 is TGTGCCAGCAGCCTCAGAGAGACCCAGTACTTC. It translates to CASSLRETQYF.

V and J are TRBV18 and TRBJ2-1, with D hard to call. The CDR3 runs 11 residues. Trimming left V 2 bases short and J 10 bases short, with 6 bases between. Germline V lookup: CDR1 KGHSH, CDR2 LQKENI. CDR3 region: CASSPEREQFF. The CDR3 region has the DNA TGTGCCAGCTCACCAGAGAGAGAGCAGTTCTTC. The full variable domain, completed using reference TRBV18 and TRBJ2-1, is NAGVMQNPRHLVRRRGQEARLRCSPMKGHSHVYWYRQLPEEGLKFMVYLQKENIIDESGMPKERFSAEFPKEGPSILRIQQVVRGDSAAYFCASSPEREQFFGPGTRLTVL.

This clone was seen a few times. The chain uses TRBV3-1 (or the pseudogene TRBV3-2) and TRBJ2-5; D remains unclear. This CDR3 spans 14 amino acids. Germline lookup yields CDR1 LGHDT and CDR2 YNNKEL (reference sequence). V lost 1 base and J lost 2, with 8 bases in between. The chain's CDR3 is CASSQASTQETQYF. The DNA of the CDR3 is TGTGCCAGCAGCCAAGCGTCAACTCAAGAGACCCAGTACTTC.

The chain has TRBV5-1 and TRBJ2-7, with TRBD1 identical over 9 bases. CDR1 and CDR2 from the germline V gene are SGHRS and YFSETQ. J gave up 6 bases and V 0 bases, and 10 bases lay outside the gene matches. CDR3 size: 16 residues. As DNA, the CDR3 is TGCGCCAGCAGCTTGGATGGGACAGGGAGTCTCCGCGAGCAGTACGTC. Translated, it gives CASSLDGTGSLREQYV.

V usage is TRBV5-1 and J usage is TRBJ2-2, with D maybe TRBD2 (6 bases). CDR1 is SGHRS and CDR2 is YFSETQ in the germline V gene. This CDR3 region has 15 residues. The V and J ends lost 2 bases and 2 bases respectively, with 10 bases between them. This CDR3 reads CASSFSGKNTGELFF. The CDR3 nucleotides are TGCGCCAGCAGCTTTAGCGGAAAAAACACCGGGGAGCTGTTTTTT.

This chain links TRBV9 with TRBJ1-2; D uncertain. Germline V lookup: CDR1 SGDLS, CDR2 YYNGEE. V dropped 3 bases and J dropped 5 bases, with 14 bases sitting between them. This CDR3 has 14 amino acids. This chain's CDR3 is CASSGTVVSYGYTF. The CDR3 nucleotides read TGTGCCAGCAGCGGAACAGTTGTTTCTTATGGCTACACCTTC. The variable domain in full, completed from reference TRBV9 and TRBJ1-2, reads DSGVTQTPKHLITATGQRVTLRCSPRSGDLSVYWYQQSLDQGLQFLIQYYNGEERAKGNILERFSAQQFPDLHSELNLSSLELGDSALYFCASSGTVVSYGYTFGSGTRLTVV.

This clone was seen a handful of times. The gene calls are TRBV5-5 and TRBJ1-1; TRBD1 matches 8 bases. The length of the CDR3 is 15 residues. V was pared by 5 bases and J by 0 bases, with 6 bases of the junction left unmatched. The germline V gene encodes CDR1 SGHKS and CDR2 YYEKEE (reference sequence). Here the CDR3 reads CASRDRARLNTEAFF. The DNA for the CDR3 is TGTGCCAGCAGGGACAGGGCGAGGTTGAACACTGAAGCTTTCTTT.

This chain uses TRBV4-2 with TRBJ2-1; maybe TRBD1 (7 bases). The CDR3 length is 17 residues. Germline CDR1 reads LGHNA; CDR2 reads YNFKEQ. Trimming left V 1 base short and J 6 bases short, with 19 bases between. The chain's CDR3 is CASSQVDRREAPNEQFF. The CDR3 region has the DNA TGTGCCAGCAGCCAAGTGGACAGGAGGGAGGCGCCCAATGAGCAGTTCTTC.

The chain is built from TRBV19 and TRBJ2-2; D might be TRBD1 (5 bases). CDR1 and CDR2 (germline): LNHDA, SQIVND (reference sequence). V dropped 4 bases and J dropped 7 bases, with 19 bases sitting between them. CDR3 length: 16 amino acids. CDR3 region: CASSRPGLVFGGELFF. For the CDR3, the DNA is TGTGCCAGTAGTAGACCAGGGTTAGTTTTTGGCGGGGAGCTGTTTTTT.

The chain is built from TRBV7-9 and TRBJ1-4, with D possibly matching TRBD1 (6 bases). Germline CDR1 reads SEHNR; CDR2 reads FQNEAQ (reference sequence). The CDR3 has 14 residues. Trimming removed 5 bases from V and 7 bases from J, with 14 bases in between. DNA for the CDR3: TGTGCCAGCAGCCGGAGACAGGATCTTGAAAAACTGTTTTTT. Residues: CASSRRQDLEKLFF. Full variable domain (outside the CDR3, taken from reference TRBV7-9 and TRBJ1-4): DTGVSQNPRHKITKRGQNVTFRCDPISEHNRLYWYRQTLGQGPEFLTYFQNEAQLEKSRLLSDRFSAERPKGSFSTLEIQRTEQGDSAMYLCASSRRQDLEKLFFGSGTQLSVL.

This clone has more than one count but fewer than ten. The chain carries TRBV25-1 and TRBJ1-1; a possible D gene is TRBD1 (6 bases). CDR3 size: 14 residues. The germline CDR1 and CDR2 sequences are MGHDK and SYGVNS. V was clipped by 10 bases and J by 3 bases, with 18 bases between them. In nucleotides, the CDR3 is TGTGCCACCGCCCGATCACAGGGTTACACTGAAGCTTTCTTT. Translation gives CATARSQGYTEAFF.

As concerns this clone: Relative to the germline gene, one junction end is altered; a read error may explain this. The chain recombines TRBV2 with TRBJ2-4, with a possible D match to TRBD1 (6 bases). CDR3 length equals 11 residues. Germline assignment: CDR1 SNHLY and CDR2 FYNNEI. CDR3 sequence (DNA): TGTGCCAGCAGTGACCAGGGGCAGGGGAACTTC. Amino acid sequence: CASSDQGQGNF.

This sequence joins TRBV5-1 and TRBJ2-7; D is perhaps TRBD1 (6 bases). The germline gives CDR1 SGHRS, CDR2 YFSETQ. The CDR3 totals 15 residues. V shed 5 bases and J shed 0 bases, with 15 bases lying between them. CDR3 DNA: TGCGCCAGCAGTTTACAGGGCTCCAGCTCCTACGAGCAGTACTTC. Translated, it gives CASSLQGSSSYEQYF. Full variable domain (rest looked up from reference TRBV5-1 and TRBJ2-7): KAGVTQTPRYLIKTRGQQVTLSCSPISGHRSVSWYQQTPGQGLQFLFEYFSETQRNKGNFPGRFSGRQFSNSRSEMNVSTLELGDSALYLCASSLQGSSSYEQYFGPGTRLTVT.

A single count supports this clone. V gene TRBV27 combines with J gene TRBJ1-2; TRBD1 matches at 7 bases. The CDR3 runs to 12 residues. CDR1 and CDR2 (germline): MNHEY, SMNVEV (reference sequence). V shed 5 bases and J 8 bases; nucleotides not matched to a gene: 5. This chain's CDR3 is CASSTGDRGYTF. The CDR3 nucleotides read TGTGCCAGCAGTACAGGGGATCGGGGCTACACCTTC.

J is TRBJ2-7 and V is TRBV6-1; D perhaps matches TRBD1 (6 bases). Trimming stripped 4 bases from V and 0 bases from J, with 19 bases between. Germline V gene lookup returns CDR1 MNHNS and CDR2 SASEGT. CDR3 size: 17 residues. CDR3 nucleotide sequence: TGTGCCAGCAGTGCCACGAGGGGGACACTCCTCTCCTACGAGCAGTACTTC. This translates into CASSATRGTLLSYEQYF.

This clone appeared once. This chain connects TRBV12-3 or TRBV12-4 to TRBJ1-1; D gene uncertain. The CDR3 is made up of 12 amino acids. With 6 bases removed from V and 1 base from J, the gap between germline ends came to 6 bases. Written as DNA, the CDR3 is TGTGCCAGCAGACGACAGAACACTGAAGCTTTCTTT. It is translated as CASRRQNTEAFF.

The chain links TRBV5-4 to TRBJ2-1; 10 bases line up with TRBD1. Germline-derived CDR1 and CDR2 are SGHNT and YYREEE (reference sequence). Losses at the gene ends were 0 bases for V and 5 bases for J; bases not matched to a gene: 5. This CDR3 contains 16 residues. The CDR3 DNA reads TGTGCCAGCAGCTTGGCCCCGGGACAGGGGAACAATGAGCAGTTCTTC. Protein: CASSLAPGQGNNEQFF.